This TCR beta chain was sequenced for a study of T cell responses to AZD1222 COVID-19 vaccine. Study context: Pooled together were second doses at about 4 or about 12 weeks.

Study-wide results and caveats: Spike regions recognized by vaccine-associated CD4 TCRs spanned the protein, led by 160-218 and 743-854. Increased Spike-specific TCR breadth and depth were observed after two AZD1222 doses. Possibly, clonal diversity was underestimated; donors were largely white British and included more females.

Details on this clone: Its antigen is still unknown.

The CDR3 has 14 amino acids. Between the trimmed V and J ends, which lost 4 bases and 7 bases, there was a span of 14 bases. Germline-derived CDR1 and CDR2 are MGHRA and YSYEKL. Only in-frame clones appear in the TCRdb table, and some are missing; sequencing was by immunoSEQ multiplex PCR. The sample contains about 140,000 clones, 80% to 95% of which appear only once. Sample: peripheral blood, taken on day 0 of AZD1222 vaccination. The chain employs TRBV4-1 and TRBJ2-1; TRBD2 might be the D (5 bases). The source is an adult in good health. The CDR3 protein is CASSLEVGYNEQFF. In DNA form, the CDR3 reads TGCGCCAGCAGCCTGGAGGTAGGGTATAATGAGCAGTTCTTC.